This passage covers 9 T cell receptor beta chains from one sample sequenced in a study of a mutant IDH1 vaccine in newly diagnosed glioma. Some clones are missing from TCRdb's copy, which holds only in-frame ones; the method was immunoSEQ multiplex PCR. The sample has 40,000 or so clones, around four fifths seen once. Their cognate antigens are unknown. Time point indicated: week 23, last vaccination. Vaccination comprised doses that each held 300 ug of mutant IDH1 20-mer peptide, plus topical imiquimod. Source: PBMCs, taken from a glioma patient whose treatment included an IDH1 peptide vaccine. The receptors shown here come from a man between 50 and 59 years old with glioma.

The genes are TRBV2 and TRBJ1-1; D unresolved. The CDR3 has 15 residues. Germline CDR1 reads SNHLY; CDR2 reads FYNNEI. Trimming removed 8 bases at V and 2 bases at J, with 18 bases between. Written as DNA, the CDR3 is TGTGCCAGCGAAAGGAAGTTAGGGTTTAACACTGAAGCTTTCTTT. Encoded protein: CASERKLGFNTEAFF.

The chain is built from TRBV18 and TRBJ1-2; no clear D gene. V was clipped by 3 bases and J by 8 bases, with 13 bases between them. CDR3 size: 13 residues. CDR1 is KGHSH, CDR2 LQKENI, per germline. The CDR3 region is CASSPGRERGYTF. The CDR3 nucleotides are TGTGCCAGCTCACCTGGACGGGAGAGAGGCTACACCTTC.

The J gene is TRBJ2-5, the V gene TRBV5-4; possible D gene TRBD2, 5 bases. The germline CDR1 and CDR2 sequences are SGHNT and YYREEE (reference sequence). The germline V and J ends were trimmed by 4 bases and 5 bases, with 12 bases remaining between them. The CDR3 is made up of 13 amino acids. The CDR3, as DNA: TGTGCCAGCAGCCCGGACTCGATGGAGACCCAGTACTTC. Translated: CASSPDSMETQYF.

The rearrangement links TRBV2 to TRBJ1-4; perhaps TRBD1 as D (5 bases). The ends were cut back, 8 bases at V and 7 bases at J, with 17 bases in the middle. There are 14 residues in the CDR3. Germline V gives CDR1 SNHLY, CDR2 FYNNEI. DNA of the CDR3: TGTGCCAGCCGGGACCCGACGGGTAGTGAAAAACTGTTTTTT. This translates into CASRDPTGSEKLFF.

This chain joins TRBV6-6 and TRBJ1-2, with D possibly being TRBD1 (5 bases). There are 14 residues in the CDR3. The germline gives CDR1 MNHNY, CDR2 SVGAGI (reference sequence). Trimming removed 5 bases at V and 4 bases at J, with 14 bases between. The CDR3 region is CASSRQGAGYGYTF. DNA for the CDR3: TGTGCCAGCAGTAGGCAGGGAGCCGGCTATGGCTACACCTTC.

The rearrangement links TRBV29-1 to TRBJ2-7, with D maybe TRBD2 (7 bases). Per the germline V gene, CDR1 is SQVTM and CDR2 is ANQGSEA. The CDR3 length is 12 residues. V lost 7 bases and J lost 7, with 17 bases in between. CDR3 sequence reads: CSGVGGAGEQYF. As DNA, the CDR3 is TGCAGCGGTGTAGGGGGGGCAGGGGAGCAGTACTTC.

The chain combines TRBV29-1 with TRBJ2-5; the D is unclear. V shed 4 bases and J shed 13 bases, with 16 bases lying between them. Germline values: CDR1 SQVTM, CDR2 ANQGSEA. CDR3 size: 11 residues. The CDR3 DNA reads as TGCAGCGTTGGGGAAAGCATCGGTCGGTACTTC. Amino acid sequence: CSVGESIGRYF.

The chain combines TRBV28 with TRBJ1-5; D is ambiguous. CDR3 size: 13 residues. The germline gives CDR1 MDHEN, CDR2 SYDVKM. V lost 6 bases and J 0 bases, leaving 6 bases between the germline ends. CDR3 sequence (DNA): TGTGCCAGCAGAGTATATAGCAATCAGCCCCAGCATTTT. The encoded protein is CASRVYSNQPQHF.

The chain uses TRBV5-4 and TRBJ2-3; tentative D call: TRBD2 (7 bases). Trimming took off 7 bases at V and 6 bases at J, with 21 bases between the two ends. Germline CDR1 and CDR2: SGHNT and YYREEE (reference sequence). The CDR3 has 15 amino acids. CDR3 loop: CASGSRGAGLDTQYF. The CDR3 DNA is TGTGCCAGCGGATCCAGGGGAGCGGGGTTGGATACGCAGTATTTT. The full variable domain, its missing parts supplied by reference TRBV5-4 and TRBJ2-3, is ETGVTQSPTHLIKTRGQQVTLRCSSQSGHNTVSWYQQALGQGPQFIFQYYREEENGRGNFPPRFSGLQFPNYSSELNVNALELDDSALYLCASGSRGAGLDTQYFGPGTRLTVL.